The 18 T cell receptor beta chains below were found in one sample sequenced in a study of PD-1 blockade in classical Hodgkin lymphoma. Sequencing used immunoSEQ multiplex PCR; TCRdb keeps in-frame clones, though not all of them. The sample has over 9,000 clones, around 80% seen once. Every one of the patients relapsed after autologous stem cell transplantation (brentuximab vedotin exposure was variable). Specimen: peripheral blood mononuclear cells (PBMCs), collected at baseline. The receptors were gathered from a human donor with classical Hodgkin lymphoma.

The V and J genes are TRBV2 and TRBJ2-2, with D unclear. Germline CDR1 is SNHLY and CDR2 is FYNNEI. The CDR3 totals 11 residues. V dropped 8 bases and J dropped 9 bases, with 10 bases sitting between them. CDR3 nucleotides: TGTGCCAGCGGCCTGTTGAGGGAGCTGTTTTTT. Its protein product is CASGLLRELFF.

CDR3 region: CASSLGTGWNNEQFF. The CDR3 DNA reads as TGTGCCAGCAGCCTCGGGACAGGGTGGAACAATGAGCAGTTCTTC. The rearrangement joins TRBV5-4 to TRBJ2-1; the match to TRBD1 covers 9 bases. The CDR3 is made up of 15 amino acids. V trimming: 4 bases; J trimming: 5 bases; junction bases outside the gene matches: 7. In germline, CDR1 is SGHNT, CDR2 YYREEE (reference sequence).

This chain joins TRBV5-4 and TRBJ1-4; D is unclear. The germline V gene encodes CDR1 SGHNT and CDR2 YYREEE (reference sequence). The CDR3 sequence is 14 residues long. Deletions cut 4 bases from V and 6 bases from J, with 13 bases between. The CDR3 protein is CASSLRPMDEKLFF. In DNA, the CDR3 is TGTGCCAGCAGCCTGAGACCCATGGATGAAAAACTGTTTTTT.

This clone was seen only a few times. J is TRBJ2-7 and V is TRBV6-1; 13 bases line up with TRBD2. Germline-derived CDR1 and CDR2 are MNHNS and SASEGT. V trimming: 2 bases; J trimming: 6 bases; junction bases outside the gene matches: 22. The CDR3 has 21 amino acids. CDR3 nucleotide sequence: TGTGCCAGCAGTGAAATCCTGGGACTAGCGGGGAGCCCCACCAGGGTCTCCGAGCAGTACGTC. Translating gives CASSEILGLAGSPTRVSEQYV.

CDR3 loop: CASRPFGVRNTEAFF. As DNA, the CDR3 is TGCGCCAGCAGACCCTTCGGGGTTAGGAACACTGAAGCTTTCTTT. The V and J genes are TRBV23-1 and TRBJ1-1; D is undetermined. TRBV23-1 is treated as an ORF (open reading frame) with a function not yet certain. V dropped 6 bases and J dropped 1 base, with 15 bases sitting between them. The CDR3 runs 15 residues.

The J gene is TRBJ2-5, the V gene TRBV2; 9 bases are a match to TRBD2. V lost 7 bases, J lost 1 base, and 7 bases stayed unmatched. CDR1 and CDR2 from the germline V gene are SNHLY and FYNNEI. This CDR3 is 15 amino acids long. The CDR3 DNA reads TGTGCCAGCACGCGGAGCGGGGGGATCCAAGAGACCCAGTACTTC. Its protein is CASTRSGGIQETQYF.

The chain uses TRBV28 and TRBJ1-2, with D perhaps TRBD1 (6 bases). Germline V CDR1 and CDR2: MDHEN, SYDVKM. CDR3 size: 15 residues. V gave up 3 bases and J gave up 8 bases, with 19 bases separating them. The CDR3 loop reads CASSFTDSPLKGYTF. CDR3 coding DNA: TGTGCCAGCAGTTTTACGGACAGCCCGCTTAAAGGCTACACCTTC.

This clone turned up a few times. CDR3 DNA sequence: TGTGCCAGCAGCCATGGACTCTCCTCGGGAGGAACCTACAATGAGCAGTTCTTC. This gives the protein CASSHGLSSGGTYNEQFF. This sequence joins TRBV4-2 and TRBJ2-1, with TRBD2 matching 7 bases. The length of the CDR3 is 18 residues. Germline CDR1 is LGHNA and CDR2 is YNFKEQ. V shed 3 bases and J 2 bases; nucleotides not matched to a gene: 13.

On this clone: The sample holds other DNA sequences that translate to the same CDR3. This chain links TRBV19 with TRBJ1-5; D gene unclear. Trimming left V 1 base short and J 1 base short, with 14 bases between. CDR1 LNHDA and CDR2 SQIVND come from the germline V gene (reference sequence). The CDR3 consists of 17 residues. The DNA of the CDR3 is TGTGCCAGTAGTATAGTGGGTTGGGGAGGAAGCAATCAGCCCCAGCATTTT. Translated: CASSIVGWGGSNQPQHF. The complete variable domain, with remaining parts taken from reference TRBV19 and TRBJ1-5, reads DGGITQSPKYLFRKEGQNVTLSCEQNLNHDAMYWYRQDPGQGLRLIYYSQIVNDFQKGDIAEGYSVSREKKESFPLTVTSAQKNPTAFYLCASSIVGWGGSNQPQHFGDGTRLSIL.

This chain connects TRBV6-5 to TRBJ2-1; the D call may be TRBD1 or TRBD2 (6 bases each). The length of the CDR3 is 16 residues. The V end was cut by 3 bases, the J end by 0 bases, with 12 bases between. The germline V gene encodes CDR1 MNHEY and CDR2 SVGAGI. The DNA of the CDR3 is TGTGCCAGCAGTTATGAGGGGGGCAGCTCCTACAATGAGCAGTTCTTC. Translated, it gives CASSYEGGSSYNEQFF.

The chain combines TRBV6-4 with TRBJ1-2; 7 positions agree with TRBD1. The CDR3 covers 14 residues. Looked up from germline, CDR1 is MRHNA and CDR2 is SNTAGT. V shed 5 bases, J shed 5 bases, and the junction held 8 bases outside the gene matches. Here the CDR3 DNA reads TGTGCCAGCAGTCGGGACAGCGCCTTTTATGGCTACACCTTC. Its translation: CASSRDSAFYGYTF.

CDR3 bases: TGTGCCAGCAGTTACTCCGCAGGGAACATCTACGAGCAGTACGTC. This codes for CASSYSAGNIYEQYV. The chain carries TRBV6-6 and TRBJ2-7; tentative D call: TRBD1 (5 bases). V was trimmed by 0 bases and J by 3 bases, leaving 12 bases between them. Germline CDR1 is MNHNY and CDR2 is SVGAGI (reference sequence). The CDR3 is 15 residues long.

This clone has only a few counts. V and J are TRBV9 and TRBJ1-1, with 7 bases lining up with TRBD1. This CDR3 is 14 amino acids long. Trimming cost V 3 bases and J 5 bases; bases outside gene matches: 7. The germline V gene encodes CDR1 SGDLS and CDR2 YYNGEE. The CDR3 spells CASSGTGVMTEAFF. CDR3 nucleotide sequence: TGTGCCAGCAGCGGCACAGGGGTCATGACTGAAGCTTTCTTT.

The rearrangement uses TRBV6-5 and TRBJ1-1, with D perhaps matching TRBD1 (5 bases). The ends were cut back, 7 bases at V and 4 bases at J, with 13 bases in the middle. The CDR3 has 13 amino acids. Germline values: CDR1 MNHEY, CDR2 SVGAGI. The CDR3 sequence: CASNKQGATEAFF. As DNA, the CDR3 is TGTGCCAGCAATAAGCAGGGAGCCACTGAAGCTTTCTTT.

This clone came up a few times. J is TRBJ1-2 and V is TRBV27; D uncertain. The germline gives CDR1 MNHEY, CDR2 SMNVEV (reference sequence). This CDR3 has 13 amino acids. V lost 6 bases, J lost 10 bases, and 18 bases lay in between. The CDR3 DNA is TGTGCCAGCAGGACCCCGGGATATTCGGACTACACCTTC. As protein: CASRTPGYSDYTF.

The J gene is TRBJ2-2, the V gene TRBV4-3; no definite D call. The germline V and J ends were trimmed by 0 bases and 3 bases, with 11 bases remaining between them. Germline V gene data show CDR1 as LGHNA and CDR2 as YSLEER. The CDR3 has 16 residues. CDR3 residues: CASSQDRLEYTGELFF. CDR3 sequence (DNA): TGCGCCAGCAGCCAAGATAGGCTGGAATACACCGGGGAGCTGTTTTTT.

The CDR3 loop is CASTQDRANEKLFF. CDR3 DNA: TGTGCCAGCACCCAGGACAGGGCTAATGAAAAACTGTTTTTT. V gene TRBV2 combines with J gene TRBJ1-4; 8 bases line up with TRBD1. CDR1 is SNHLY and CDR2 is FYNNEI in the germline V gene. After removal of 7 bases from V and 3 bases from J, the junction contained 4 bases not matched to a gene. The CDR3 is 14 residues long.

The chain links TRBV19 to TRBJ1-1, with D uncertain. CDR3 size: 14 residues. V was pared by 4 bases and J by 2 bases, with 11 bases between. Germline lookup yields CDR1 LNHDA and CDR2 SQIVND (reference sequence). The CDR3 here is CASSTDGRNTEAFF. CDR3 nucleotides: TGTGCCAGTAGTACCGACGGACGAAACACTGAAGCTTTCTTT.